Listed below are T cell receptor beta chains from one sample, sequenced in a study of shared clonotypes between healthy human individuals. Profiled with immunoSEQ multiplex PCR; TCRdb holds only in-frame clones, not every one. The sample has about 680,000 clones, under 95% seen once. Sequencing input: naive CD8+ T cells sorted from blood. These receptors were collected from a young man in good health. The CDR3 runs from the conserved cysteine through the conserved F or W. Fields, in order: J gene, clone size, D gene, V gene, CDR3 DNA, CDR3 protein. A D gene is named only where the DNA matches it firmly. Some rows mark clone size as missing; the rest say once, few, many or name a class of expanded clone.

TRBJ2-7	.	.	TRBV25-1	TGTGCCAGCAGTGACGCTTACGAGCAGTACTTC	CASSDAYEQYF
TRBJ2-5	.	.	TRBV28	TGTGCCAGCAGTTTTCTCGGAACGACTGAAGAGACCCAGTACTTC	CASSFLGTTEETQYF
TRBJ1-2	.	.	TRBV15	TGTGCCACCAGCAGAGATAGGGACTGGAACTATGGCTACACCTTC	CATSRDRDWNYGYTF
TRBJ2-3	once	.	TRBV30	TGTGCCTGGAACCAGGCTCACACAGATACGCAGTATTTT	CAWNQAHTDTQYF
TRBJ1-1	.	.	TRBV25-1	TGTGCCAGCAGTGATAGTGAGGGACGGTGGAACACTGAAGCTTTCTTT	CASSDSEGRWNTEAFF
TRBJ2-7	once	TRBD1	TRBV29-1	TGCAGCGTTTATGGGACAGCGACCTACGAGCAGTACTTC	CSVYGTATYEQYF
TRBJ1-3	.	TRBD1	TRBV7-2	TGTGCCAGCAGCTTAACCGACAGGGCTCCCATATATTTT	CASSLTDRAPIYF
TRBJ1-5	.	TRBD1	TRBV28	TGTGCCGGAGGACAGGTCAATCAGCCCCAGCATTTT	CAGGQVNQPQHF
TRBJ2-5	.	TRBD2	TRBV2	TGTGCCAGCATGGGGACTAGCGCCCAAGAGACCCAGTACTTC	CASMGTSAQETQYF
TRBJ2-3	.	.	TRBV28	TGTGCCAGCAGCTCCCTACGTGGGGCAGTCTATACGGGGACCCAGTATTTT	CASSSLRGAVYTGTQYF
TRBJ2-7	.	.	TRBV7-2	TGTGCCAGCAGCTTATTGGACAGTTACGAGCAGTACTTC	CASSLLDSYEQYF
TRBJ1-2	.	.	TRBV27	TGTGCCAGCAGTGGGGGATGGGTCGGGGGCTATGGCTACACCTTC	CASSGGWVGGYGYTF
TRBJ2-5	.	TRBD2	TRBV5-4	TGTGCCAGCAGCTTGCAAGCGGGAGGCTGGGAGACCCAGTACTTC	CASSLQAGGWETQYF
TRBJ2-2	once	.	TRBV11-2	TGTGCCAGCAGCCTAAGCCCCAGGGCATCGAACACCGGGGAGCTGTTTTTT	CASSLSPRASNTGELFF
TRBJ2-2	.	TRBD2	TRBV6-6	TGTGCCAGCAGTCCGGGGGGCGGGGAGCTGTTTTTT	CASSPGGGELFF
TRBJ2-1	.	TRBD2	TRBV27	TGTGCCAGCAAGTCCGGGGCTAGCGGGAGTAATGAGCAGTTCTTC	CASKSGASGSNEQFF